Below, 21 T cell receptor beta chains from the same sample are listed, as sequenced in a study of blood T cell repertoires in COVID-19. Some clones are missing from TCRdb's copy, which holds only in-frame ones; the method was immunoSEQ multiplex PCR. Of tens of thousands of clones in the sample, about nine tenths are singletons; the top ten hold approximately 14%. The source material was peripheral blood. Receptors were obtained from a human donor with active COVID-19. The donor label of this sample is uncertain.

This chain connects TRBV29-1 to TRBJ2-7; 11 bases fit TRBD1. CDR3 size: 14 residues. Germline V gives CDR1 SQVTM, CDR2 ANQGSEA. V trimming: 4 bases; J trimming: 4 bases; junction bases outside the gene matches: 6. Written as DNA, the CDR3 is TGCAGCGTTGTAAAAGGGACAGGGGGTTACGAGCAGTACTTC. Translated: CSVVKGTGGYEQYF.

The chain is built from TRBV10-3 and TRBJ1-5; a weak D match, TRBD1 (5 bases). Per germline, CDR1 ENHRY and CDR2 SYGVKD. This CDR3 region has 14 residues. Between the trimmed V and J ends, which lost 5 bases and 7 bases, there was a span of 15 bases. The CDR3 here is CAISSQAGWQPQHF. The CDR3 DNA is TGTGCCATCAGTTCCCAGGCAGGGTGGCAGCCCCAGCATTTT.

This chain joins TRBV6-5 and TRBJ2-3, with 9 bases that match TRBD2. Germline CDR1 and CDR2: MNHEY and SVGAGI. CDR3 length equals 15 residues. J gave up 6 bases and V 4 bases, and 8 bases lay outside the gene matches. The CDR3 spells CASSWASGIRDTQYF. CDR3 in DNA: TGTGCCAGCAGTTGGGCTAGCGGGATCCGGGATACGCAGTATTTT.

This clone was picked up one time. This chain joins TRBV7-2 and TRBJ1-2; 7 bases fit TRBD1. J gave up 5 bases and V 5 bases, and 11 bases lay outside the gene matches. Per the germline V gene, CDR1 is SGHTA and CDR2 is FQGNSA. The CDR3 length is 15 residues. CDR3 amino acids: CASSDEMGQLYGYTF. For the CDR3, the DNA is TGTGCCAGCAGCGACGAAATGGGACAGCTATATGGCTACACCTTC.

The chain's CDR3 is CASSAGTGEDEKLFF. CDR3 nucleotides: TGTGCCAGCAGTGCCGGGACAGGGGAGGATGAAAAACTGTTTTTT. The chain is built from TRBV6-6 and TRBJ1-4; 10 bases agree with TRBD1. The V gene end was trimmed by 5 bases and the J gene end by 6 bases; junction bases not matched to a gene: 6. Germline-derived CDR1 and CDR2 are MNHNY and SVGAGI (reference sequence). The CDR3 loop spans 15 amino acids.

The chain is built from TRBV5-4 and TRBJ1-5; 7 bases are a match to TRBD1. Germline-derived CDR1 and CDR2 are SGHNT and YYREEE (reference sequence). This CDR3 is built from 13 residues. V was clipped by 4 bases and J by 4 bases; unmatched bases: 2. CDR3 residues: CASSTQGNQPQHF. CDR3 sequence (DNA): TGTGCCAGCAGCACACAGGGGAATCAGCCCCAGCATTTT.

The rearrangement uses TRBV12-3 or TRBV12-4 and TRBJ2-1, with TRBD2 matching over 7 bases. This CDR3 has 11 residues. V trimming: 5 bases; J trimming: 10 bases; junction bases outside the gene matches: 2. CDR3 amino acids: CASSPGREQFF. In DNA form, the CDR3 reads TGTGCCAGCAGTCCCGGGAGGGAGCAGTTCTTC.

The chain employs TRBV7-9 and TRBJ2-3; TRBD2 aligns across 8 bases. There are 16 residues in the CDR3. Germline CDR1 reads SEHNR; CDR2 reads FQNEAQ (reference sequence). Germline trimming cut 1 base from V and 1 base from J; bases unmatched to any gene: 4. The CDR3 spells CASSLGTSGGTDTQYF. CDR3 bases: TGTGCCAGCAGCTTAGGTACTAGCGGAGGCACAGATACGCAGTATTTT.

The chain uses TRBV18 and TRBJ2-2; 8 bases match TRBD2. V was pared by 4 bases and J by 6 bases, with 10 bases of the junction left unmatched. The CDR3 extends over 16 amino acids. Germline V gives CDR1 KGHSH, CDR2 LQKENI. CDR3 amino acids: CASSRTTSGSAGELFF. The CDR3 nucleotides read TGTGCCAGCTCACGGACCACTAGCGGTAGCGCCGGGGAGCTGTTTTTT.

The J gene is TRBJ2-7, the V gene TRBV29-1; 7 nucleotides agree with TRBD1. CDR1 is SQVTM and CDR2 is ANQGSEA in the germline V gene. This CDR3 spans 14 amino acids. Germline trimming cut 3 bases from V and 5 bases from J; bases unmatched to any gene: 10. The CDR3 nucleotides read TGCAGCGTTGAGGGGTTACAGGGGTTTAACGAGCAGTACTTC. It is translated as CSVEGLQGFNEQYF.

The V and J genes are TRBV18 and TRBJ1-3; tentatively, D is TRBD1 (6 bases). There are 13 residues in the CDR3. V was cut by 6 bases and J by 4 bases, with 10 bases left in between. The germline gives CDR1 KGHSH, CDR2 LQKENI. This CDR3 reads CASSSDRGNTIYF. The CDR3 DNA follows: TGTGCCAGCTCGAGCGACAGGGGAAACACCATATATTTT.

This chain joins TRBV3-1 (or the pseudogene TRBV3-2) and TRBJ2-5; D may be TRBD2 (5 bases). Germline V gene lookup returns CDR1 LGHDT and CDR2 YNNKEL (reference sequence). Trimming removed 2 bases from V and 1 base from J, with 8 bases in between. The CDR3 spans 14 residues. This CDR3 is CASSQIGGQETQYF. The CDR3 region has the DNA TGTGCCAGCAGCCAAATAGGAGGCCAAGAGACCCAGTACTTC.

The chain has TRBV5-6 and TRBJ2-7; D remains unclear. The CDR3 totals 16 residues. Germline V gene data show CDR1 as SGHDT and CDR2 as YYEEEE. Trimming removed 3 bases from V and 1 base from J, with 17 bases in between. CDR3 in DNA: TGTGCCAGCAGCTCATCTACTCTAGGTGTATCCTACGAGCAGTACTTC. Protein: CASSSSTLGVSYEQYF.

The rearrangement links TRBV4-1 to TRBJ1-5; 7 bases are a match to TRBD1. Per germline, CDR1 MGHRA and CDR2 YSYEKL. The CDR3 is made up of 15 amino acids. With 4 bases clipped from V and 2 bases from J, the junction kept 5 bases outside the gene matches. The CDR3 DNA is TGCGCCAGCAGCCTATTCGACAGGGGCAATCAGCCCCAGCATTTT. Translating gives CASSLFDRGNQPQHF.

CDR3 DNA: TGTGCCAGCAGCTTATCGCTAGCGGGAGGGCCCTCTGAGCAGTTCTTC. Amino acids: CASSLSLAGGPSEQFF. The chain has TRBV7-3 and TRBJ2-1; 12 positions match TRBD2. V shed 2 bases and J 9 bases; nucleotides not matched to a gene: 8. Per the germline V gene, CDR1 is SGHTA and CDR2 is FQGTGA. This CDR3 region has 16 residues.

Only one count was recorded for this clone. The V and J genes are TRBV28 and TRBJ2-7; 8 nucleotides agree with TRBD2. Germline V gene data show CDR1 as MDHEN and CDR2 as SYDVKM. V was clipped by 4 bases and J by 7 bases; unmatched bases: 15. The CDR3 has 16 residues. The CDR3 region is CASSSQASAGAGEQYF. The DNA of the CDR3 is TGTGCCAGCAGTTCTCAGGCATCAGCGGGAGCGGGGGAGCAGTACTTC.

CDR3 region: CASSFPGGNEQFF. CDR3 DNA: TGTGCCAGCAGCTTCCCAGGGGGGAATGAGCAGTTCTTC. The chain couples TRBV11-1 to TRBJ2-1, with a weak D call TRBD1 (7 bases). Germline lookup yields CDR1 SGHAT and CDR2 FQDESV (reference sequence). With 3 bases removed from V and 7 bases from J, the gap between germline ends came to 10 bases. CDR3 length: 13 amino acids.

The rearrangement uses TRBV15 and TRBJ1-4; D unresolved. Trimming shortened V by 0 bases and J by 5 bases, and 13 bases separated the two germline ends. This CDR3 comprises 16 residues. Looked up from germline, CDR1 is LNHNV and CDR2 is YYDKDF (reference sequence). CDR3 sequence (DNA): TGTGCCACCAGCAGAGATCGAGGACGGGGAAATGAAAAACTGTTTTTT. Translation gives CATSRDRGRGNEKLFF.

The genes are TRBV6-2 or TRBV6-3 and TRBJ1-1; 8 nucleotides line up with TRBD1. V lost 4 bases, J lost 4 bases, and 5 bases stayed unmatched. Germline values: CDR1 MNHEY, CDR2 SVGEGT. This CDR3 spans 14 amino acids. CDR3 sequence (DNA): TGTGCCAGCAGTTTTCAGGGGGCGCGCACTGAAGCTTTCTTT. Protein sequence: CASSFQGARTEAFF.

The CDR3 region is CASSSGTGPNEKLFF. CDR3 nucleotide sequence: TGTGCCAGCAGTTCTGGAACAGGGCCTAATGAAAAACTGTTTTTT. The rearrangement links TRBV28 to TRBJ1-4; D perhaps matches TRBD1 (6 bases). The CDR3 covers 15 residues. Trimming took 4 bases from V and 3 from J, leaving 12 bases between them. Germline V gene lookup returns CDR1 MDHEN and CDR2 SYDVKM.

CDR3 sequence: CASTPNVRGHEQFF. The CDR3 bases are TGTGCCAGCACCCCGAACGTCAGGGGGCATGAGCAGTTCTTC. The chain combines TRBV7-8 with TRBJ2-1; 8 bases align to TRBD1. The CDR3 is 14 residues long. The germline CDR1 and CDR2 sequences are SGHVS and FQNEAQ. After removal of 7 bases from V and 8 bases from J, the junction contained 10 bases not matched to a gene. Looking up the rest from reference TRBV7-8 and TRBJ2-1 gives the full variable domain: GAGVSQSPRYKVAKRGQDVALRCDPISGHVSLFWYQQALGQGPEFLTYFQNEAQLDKSGLPSDRFFAERPEGSVSTLKIQRTQQEDSAVYLCASTPNVRGHEQFFGPGTRLTVL.